This T cell receptor beta chain was profiled in a study of shared clonotypes between healthy human individuals. The wider study: Each donor contributed plates that comprised three CD4 naive, three CD4 memory, two CD8 naive and one CD8 memory. Notes on the study in general: Researchers found naive subsets generally carried larger estimated richness than memory subsets.

The naive CD8 fraction comprised CD45RO-negative cells positively selected for CCR7 and excluded terminally differentiated effector memory CD45RA+ cells. Germline CDR1 SQVTM, CDR2 ANQGSEA. CDR3 size: 14 residues. The V and J ends lost 2 bases and 8 bases, in that order; junction bases with no gene match: 5. Sorted-subset replicate PCRs used roughly 180 ng DNA, about 30,000 T cell genomes. Profiled with immunoSEQ multiplex PCR; TCRdb holds only in-frame clones, not every one. The repertoire holds roughly 2 million clones, around 96% seen once, with 0.85% to 1.2% in the top ten. About this clone itself: What it binds is unknown.

The V call is TRBV29-1, the J call TRBJ2-2, with 10 bases that match TRBD1. The sequencing input was naive CD8+ T cells sorted from blood. This clonotype was obtained from a man aged 18 to 30 in good health. This CDR3 is CSVESGTGVGELFF. The CDR3 region has the DNA TGCAGCGTTGAATCCGGGACAGGGGTTGGGGAGCTGTTTTTT.